The rows below give T cell receptor beta chains drawn from one sample of a study of shared clonotypes between healthy human individuals. The protocol was immunoSEQ multiplex PCR, while the TCRdb copy is restricted to in-frame clones and leaves out a portion. This sample has about half a million clones, with about 85% found just once. The source material was PBMCs. These receptors came from a middle-aged woman in good health. Some clones in this sample may be carry-over from other donors' samples. Each CDR3 is given with its conserved first and last residue. A D gene is named only where the DNA matches it firmly. Part of the rows lack a size; the others show once, few, many or a class for expanded clones.

J | V | size | D | CDR3 | DNA
TRBJ2-5 | TRBV7-9 | NA | TRBD1 | CASRRRTGELQETQYF | TGTGCCAGCAGACGACGGACAGGCGAATTACAAGAGACCCAGTACTTC
TRBJ1-2 | TRBV5-4 | NA | NA | CASSLEGYGYTF | TGTGCCAGCAGCTTGGAGGGCTATGGCTACACCTTC
TRBJ2-2 | TRBV14 | NA | NA | CASNTGAGTGELFF | TGTGCCAGCAACACGGGAGCGGGCACCGGGGAGCTGTTTTTT
TRBJ2-3 | TRBV7-2 | NA | TRBD1 | CASSFGRGRRQYF | TGTGCCAGCAGCTTCGGCAGGGGGCGGAGGCAGTATTTT
TRBJ2-5 | TRBV5-4 | once | NA | CASSLGSPEGRETQYF | TGTGCCAGCAGCCTAGGGTCCCCCGAGGGACGGGAGACCCAGTACTTC
TRBJ2-1 | TRBV5-4 | NA | NA | CASSPGQNNYNEQFF | TGTGCCAGCAGCCCAGGACAGAATAACTACAATGAGCAGTTCTTC
TRBJ1-1 | TRBV7-9 | NA | NA | CASSPGRAAIFTEAFF | TGTGCCAGCAGCCCAGGCAGGGCTGCTATATTTACTGAAGCTTTCTTT
TRBJ2-5 | TRBV28 | few | TRBD1 | CASSSPGTAKETQYF | TGTGCCAGCAGTTCCCCTGGGACAGCCAAAGAGACCCAGTACTTC
TRBJ1-4 | TRBV30 | NA | NA | CAWSWNANEKLFF | TGTGCCTGGAGTTGGAACGCTAATGAAAAACTGTTTTTT
TRBJ2-3 | TRBV9 | NA | NA | CASSVLLSTDTQYF | TGTGCCAGCAGCGTATTGCTTAGCACAGATACGCAGTATTTT
TRBJ2-1 | TRBV9 | once | NA | CASSVDGSNEQFF | TGTGCCAGCAGCGTAGATGGGTCGAATGAGCAGTTCTTC
TRBJ2-1 | TRBV7-3 | NA | NA | CASSLSGDNEQFF | TGTGCCAGCAGCTTATCGGGCGACAATGAGCAGTTCTTC
TRBJ1-1 | TRBV6-5 | NA | TRBD1 | CASSYGTGNTEAFF | TGTGCCAGCAGCTACGGGACAGGGAACACTGAAGCTTTCTTT
TRBJ2-2 | TRBV7-9 | NA | TRBD1 | CASSLAGYRGTGELFF | TGTGCCAGCAGCTTAGCAGGGTACAGGGGCACCGGGGAGCTGTTTTTT
TRBJ1-1 | TRBV18 | NA | NA | CASSPVDMNTEAFF | TGTGCCAGCTCACCGGTCGACATGAACACTGAAGCTTTCTTT
TRBJ2-5 | TRBV29-1 | few | TRBD2 | CSALVGGGETQYF | TGCAGCGCCCTTGTTGGGGGGGGAGAGACCCAGTACTTC
TRBJ2-7 | TRBV11-2 | NA | TRBD1 | CASSLTLTGLSYEQYF | TGTGCCAGCAGCTTAACCCTGACAGGGCTGTCCTACGAGCAGTACTTC